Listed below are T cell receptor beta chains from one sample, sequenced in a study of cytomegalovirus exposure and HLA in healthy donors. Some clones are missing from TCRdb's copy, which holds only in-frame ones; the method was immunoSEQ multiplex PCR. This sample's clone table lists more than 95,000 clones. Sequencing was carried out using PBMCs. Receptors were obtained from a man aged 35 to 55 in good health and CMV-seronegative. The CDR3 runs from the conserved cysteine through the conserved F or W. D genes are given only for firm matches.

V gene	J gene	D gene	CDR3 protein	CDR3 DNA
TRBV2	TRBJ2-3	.	CASSRVEGGTDTQYF	TGTGCCAGCAGTCGTGTTGAGGGGGGCACAGATACGCAGTATTTT
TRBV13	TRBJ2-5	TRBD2	CASSEGLAGDQETQYF	TGTGCCAGCAGCGAAGGACTAGCGGGGGACCAAGAGACCCAGTACTTC
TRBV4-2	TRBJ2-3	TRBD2	CASSTTTRGGTDTQYF	TGTGCCAGCAGCACGACGACCCGGGGGGGAACAGATACGCAGTATTTT
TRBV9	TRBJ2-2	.	CASSVGYRIPNTGELFF	TGTGCCAGCAGCGTCGGGTACCGGATCCCGAACACCGGGGAGCTGTTTTTT
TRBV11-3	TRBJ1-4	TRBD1	CASSLVGTGVFEDEKLFF	TGTGCCAGCAGCTTAGTTGGGACAGGGGTATTCGAGGATGAAAAACTGTTTTTT
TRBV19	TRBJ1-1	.	CASRTVRNTEAFF	TGTGCCAGTAGGACAGTTCGTAACACTGAAGCTTTCTTT
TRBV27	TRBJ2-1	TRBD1	CASSYRDRRFEQFF	TGTGCCAGCAGTTACCGGGACAGACGTTTCGAGCAGTTCTTC
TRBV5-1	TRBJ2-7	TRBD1	CASSLSQGAREQYF	TGCGCCAGCAGCTTGTCACAGGGGGCTCGCGAGCAGTACTTC
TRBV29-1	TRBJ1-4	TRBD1	CSPPREGAKKLFF	TGCAGCCCCCCCCGCGAGGGGGCGAAGAAACTGTTTTTT
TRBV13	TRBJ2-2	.	CASSDLGGPRTGELFF	TGTGCCAGCAGCGATCTCGGGGGTCCGAGGACCGGGGAGCTGTTTTTT
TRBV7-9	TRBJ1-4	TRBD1	CASSFDRGYNEKLFF	TGTGCCAGCAGCTTCGACAGGGGATATAATGAAAAACTGTTTTTT
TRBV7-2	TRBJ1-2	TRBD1	CASSFIDRATRYGYTF	TGTGCCAGCAGCTTCATAGACAGGGCGACCCGCTATGGCTACACCTTC
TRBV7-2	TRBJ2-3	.	CASSLGLEVDTQYF	TGTGCCAGCAGCTTAGGGCTAGAGGTCGATACGCAGTATTTT
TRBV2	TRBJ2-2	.	CASSEQGTGELFF	TGTGCCAGCAGTGAACAGGGTACCGGGGAGCTGTTTTTT
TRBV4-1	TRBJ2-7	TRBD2	CASSQGTSGGQSYEQYF	TGCGCCAGCAGCCAGGGGACTAGCGGGGGCCAATCCTACGAGCAGTACTTC
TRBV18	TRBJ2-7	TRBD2	CASSPPRGGRYEQYF	TGTGCCAGCTCACCACCTCGGGGGGGACGGTACGAGCAGTACTTC
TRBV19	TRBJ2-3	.	CASSTMSGRDTQYF	TGTGCCAGTAGTACCATGTCGGGAAGAGATACGCAGTATTTT
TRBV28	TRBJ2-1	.	CASSVYVYNEQFF	TGTGCCAGCAGCGTCTACGTCTACAATGAGCAGTTCTTC
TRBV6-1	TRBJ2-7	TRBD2	CASRTGTSVDEQYF	TGTGCCAGCAGAACCGGGACTAGCGTCGACGAGCAGTACTTC
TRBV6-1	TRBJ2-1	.	CASRDLDTVNEQFF	TGTGCCAGCAGAGACCTGGACACCGTCAATGAGCAGTTCTTC
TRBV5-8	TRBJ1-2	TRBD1	CASSFLTGSLDGYTF	TGTGCCAGCAGCTTCTTGACAGGGTCGCTGGATGGCTACACCTTC
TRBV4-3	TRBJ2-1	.	CASSQDWGQGHNEQFF	TGCGCCAGCAGCCAAGATTGGGGTCAGGGGCACAATGAGCAGTTCTTC
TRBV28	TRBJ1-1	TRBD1	CASSSYRQGARTEAFF	TGTGCCAGCAGTTCTTATCGACAGGGGGCAAGGACTGAAGCTTTCTTT
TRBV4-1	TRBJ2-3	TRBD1	CASSQEEQGAGDTQYF	TGCGCCAGCAGCCAAGAGGAACAGGGGGCAGGGGATACGCAGTATTTT
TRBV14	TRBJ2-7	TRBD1	CASSRDRGYEQYF	TGTGCCAGCAGCCGGGACAGGGGCTACGAGCAGTACTTC
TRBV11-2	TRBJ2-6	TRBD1	CASSTPPGQGDSGANVLTF	TGTGCCAGCAGCACCCCTCCGGGACAGGGGGACTCTGGGGCCAACGTCCTGACTTTC
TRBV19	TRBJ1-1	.	CASSPWGAEAFF	TGTGCCAGTAGCCCATGGGGAGCTGAAGCTTTCTTT
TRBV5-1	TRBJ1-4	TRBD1	CASSFTGGVQSDEKLFF	TGCGCCAGCAGCTTCACAGGGGGCGTACAGTCTGATGAAAAACTGTTTTTT
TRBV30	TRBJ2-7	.	CAGRVSYEQYF	TGTGCCGGCAGGGTATCCTACGAGCAGTACTTC
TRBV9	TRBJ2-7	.	CASSVGLVGYEQYF	TGTGCCAGCAGCGTAGGACTAGTGGGCTACGAGCAGTACTTC
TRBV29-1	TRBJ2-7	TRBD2	CSVRLSGRGTYEQYF	TGCAGCGTTCGTTTAAGCGGGAGAGGAACCTACGAGCAGTACTTC